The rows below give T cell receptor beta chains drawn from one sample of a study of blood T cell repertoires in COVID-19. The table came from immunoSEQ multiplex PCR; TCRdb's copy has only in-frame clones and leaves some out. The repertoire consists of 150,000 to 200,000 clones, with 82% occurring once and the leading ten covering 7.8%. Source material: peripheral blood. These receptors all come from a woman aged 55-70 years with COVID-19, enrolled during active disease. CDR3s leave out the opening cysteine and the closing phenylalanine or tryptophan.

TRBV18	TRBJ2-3	ASSPDLAGSKRSTDTQY
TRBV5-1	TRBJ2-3	ASSPGTSGDTDTQY
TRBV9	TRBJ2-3	ASSPPYSESTDTQY
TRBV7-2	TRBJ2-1	ASSLGLAGVNEQF
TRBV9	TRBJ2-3	ASSVEGGPSHTQY
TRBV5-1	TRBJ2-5	ASSLTGSQETQY
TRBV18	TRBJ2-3	ASSRSESTDTQY
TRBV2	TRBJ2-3	ASSELGGGSTDTQY
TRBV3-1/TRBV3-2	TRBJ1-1	ASSQVPRLNTEAF
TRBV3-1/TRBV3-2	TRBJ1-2	ASQAKPTGAKDGYT
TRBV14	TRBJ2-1	ASSRTGTGWNEQF
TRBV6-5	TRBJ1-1	ASSYLPGVNTEAF
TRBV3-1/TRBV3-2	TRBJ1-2	ASSPSGQEYGYT
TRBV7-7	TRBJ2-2	ASSLYEGNTGELF
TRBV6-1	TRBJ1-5	ASSETGRAGNQPQH
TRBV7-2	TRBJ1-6	ASSLRGRENSPLH
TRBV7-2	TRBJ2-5	ASSYGQGLETQY
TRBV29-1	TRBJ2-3	SVDSGVTQY
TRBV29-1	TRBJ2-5	SVARQGARETQY
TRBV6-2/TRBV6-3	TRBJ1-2	ASSYGTGAGYT
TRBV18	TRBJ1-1	ASSPRGDTEAF
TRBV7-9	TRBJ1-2	ASIAGANNYGYT
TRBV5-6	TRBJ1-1	ASSLMGQGGREAF
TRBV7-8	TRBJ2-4	ASSSGQGKVNIQY
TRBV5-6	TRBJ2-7	ASSFALGGEQY
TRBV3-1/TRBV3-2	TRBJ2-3	ASSHRADSSADTQY
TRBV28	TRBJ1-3	ASSSDRTGNTIY
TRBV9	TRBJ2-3	ASSAPGLAGADTQY
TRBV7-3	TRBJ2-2	ASSLNREELF
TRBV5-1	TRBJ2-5	ASTAGIQETQY
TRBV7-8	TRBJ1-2	ASSPGNRGYT
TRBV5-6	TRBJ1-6	ASSLVRVSNSPLH
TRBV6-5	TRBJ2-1	ASSTSGNYNEQF
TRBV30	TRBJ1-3	AWTIDSGNTIY
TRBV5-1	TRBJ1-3	ASSLQSPGDSGNTIY
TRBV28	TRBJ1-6	ASVEQGYNSPLH
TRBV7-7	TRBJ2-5	ASSLVGIAGCQETQY
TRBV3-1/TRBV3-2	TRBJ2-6	ASSQGTGSSGANVLT
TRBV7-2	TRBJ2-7	ASSLGLIYEQY
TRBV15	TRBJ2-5	ATSRDLREETQY
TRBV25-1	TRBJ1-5	ASSDTRTGWDQPQH
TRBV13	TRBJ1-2	ASSLGPSGYT
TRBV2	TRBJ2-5	ASKGTSGGVQY
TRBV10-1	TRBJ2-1	ASSESRPGLAGGRDEQF
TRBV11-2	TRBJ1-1	ASSLAAGGNTEAF
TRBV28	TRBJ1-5	ASDPRQGYNQPQH
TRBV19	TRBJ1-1	ASSITGEGTEAF
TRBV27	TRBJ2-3	ASSLLIQGTQY
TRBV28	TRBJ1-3	ASSLAGNGNTIY